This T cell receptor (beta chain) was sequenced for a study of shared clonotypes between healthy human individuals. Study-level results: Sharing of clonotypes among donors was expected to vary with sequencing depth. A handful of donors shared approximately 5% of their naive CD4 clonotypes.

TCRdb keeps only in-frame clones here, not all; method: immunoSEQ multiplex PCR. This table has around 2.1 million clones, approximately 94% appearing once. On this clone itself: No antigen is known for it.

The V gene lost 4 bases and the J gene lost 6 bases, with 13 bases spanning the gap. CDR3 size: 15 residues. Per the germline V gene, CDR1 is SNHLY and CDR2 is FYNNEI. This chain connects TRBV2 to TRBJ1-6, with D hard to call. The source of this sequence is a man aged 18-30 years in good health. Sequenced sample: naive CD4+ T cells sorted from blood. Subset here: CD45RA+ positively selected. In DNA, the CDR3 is TGTGCCAGCAGTGGGCAGGTTAAGGGTAATTCACCCCTCCACTTT. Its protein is CASSGQVKGNSPLHF.